Below are 32 T cell receptor beta chains sequenced from a single sample in a study of monozygotic twins with inflammatory bowel disease. One entry per CDR3 protein, without DNA, is what TCRdb gives after re-calling the 5' RACE reads. The sample data list 150,000 or so distinct CDR3 sequences. Material: blood. These receptors originate from a human donor with ulcerative colitis or Crohn's disease, or a healthy co-twin of an affected twin (not recorded which).

The chain has TRBV7-6 and TRBJ2-1; TCRdb's D gene call, TRBD2, goes unchecked for lack of DNA. Germline assignment: CDR1 SGHVS and CDR2 FNYEAQ. The CDR3 extends over 15 amino acids. CDR3 loop: CASTRTSGSTNEQFF.

The V call is TRBV7-2, the J call TRBJ1-2; TCRdb selects TRBD1, and the lack of DNA leaves this call unchecked. The germline V gene encodes CDR1 SGHTA and CDR2 FQGNSA. The CDR3 runs 12 residues. CDR3: CASRTGYYGYTF.

The chain is built from TRBV27 and TRBJ2-1; the D call from TCRdb, TRBD2, cannot be confirmed without DNA. The CDR3 totals 15 residues. Germline V gene lookup returns CDR1 MNHEY and CDR2 SMNVEV (reference sequence). This chain's CDR3 is CASSNSAGSNNEQFF.

The rearrangement links TRBV18 to TRBJ2-7. This CDR3 has 14 amino acids. Per germline, CDR1 KGHSH and CDR2 LQKENI. The CDR3 region is CASSPPYDTYEQYF.

The chain links TRBV12-3 or TRBV12-4 to TRBJ2-2. The CDR3 has 13 residues. The CDR3 loop reads CASSLEGYGELFF.

This chain links TRBV12-3 or TRBV12-4 with TRBJ1-1. The CDR3 has 14 residues. The CDR3 spells CASSLSVMNTEAFF.

The chain is built from TRBV18 and TRBJ1-4; TCRdb's D gene call, TRBD1, goes unchecked for lack of DNA. The CDR3 is 17 residues long. CDR1 KGHSH and CDR2 LQKENI come from the germline V gene. CDR3: CASSPNPRQPTNEKLFF. The variable domain in full, completed from reference TRBV18 and TRBJ1-4, reads NAGVMQNPRHLVRRRGQEARLRCSPMKGHSHVYWYRQLPEEGLKFMVYLQKENIIDESGMPKERFSAEFPKEGPSILRIQQVVRGDSAAYFCASSPNPRQPTNEKLFFGSGTQLSVL.

This chain connects TRBV12-3 or TRBV12-4 to TRBJ1-1. The CDR3 extends over 15 amino acids. The CDR3 region is CASSWGRRGNTEAFF.

J is TRBJ1-1 and V is TRBV18. The CDR3 totals 14 residues. CDR1 and CDR2 from the germline V gene are KGHSH and LQKENI. The CDR3 loop is CASSPQTMNTEAFF. The variable domain in full, with the rest retrieved from reference TRBV18 and TRBJ1-1, is NAGVMQNPRHLVRRRGQEARLRCSPMKGHSHVYWYRQLPEEGLKFMVYLQKENIIDESGMPKERFSAEFPKEGPSILRIQQVVRGDSAAYFCASSPQTMNTEAFFGQGTRLTVV.

V and J are TRBV2 and TRBJ2-7; TCRdb's assignment of TRBD2 cannot be checked, as there is no DNA. CDR3 length: 15 amino acids. Germline loops: CDR1 SNHLY, CDR2 FYNNEI. The CDR3 loop is CASSEAGALSYEQYF.

The chain has TRBV2 and TRBJ1-2. The V gene's germline CDR1 is SNHLY and CDR2 FYNNEI. The CDR3 is 14 amino acids. CDR3 sequence: CASIRTVANYGYTF.

This chain joins TRBV5-1 and TRBJ2-3; TCRdb returns TRBD1, unconfirmable since there is no DNA. CDR1 is SGHRS and CDR2 is YFSETQ in the germline V gene. This CDR3 contains 15 residues. CDR3 protein: CASSFPRGAADTQYF. The full variable domain, completed using reference TRBV5-1 and TRBJ2-3, is KAGVTQTPRYLIKTRGQQVTLSCSPISGHRSVSWYQQTPGQGLQFLFEYFSETQRNKGNFPGRFSGRQFSNSRSEMNVSTLELGDSALYLCASSFPRGAADTQYFGPGTRLTVL.

The V gene is TRBV18, the J gene TRBJ1-2; the TRBD1 assignment by TCRdb is unverifiable without DNA. The germline V gene has CDR1 KGHSH and CDR2 LQKENI. The length of the CDR3 is 15 residues. CDR3 in amino acids: CASSETGAGGYGYTF.

The V call is TRBV7-8, the J call TRBJ1-5; TCRdb selects TRBD1, and the lack of DNA leaves this call unchecked. The CDR3 is 16 residues long. The germline V gene has CDR1 SGHVS and CDR2 FQNEAQ. The CDR3 loop is CASSLIERGSNQPQHF. Full variable domain (missing parts from reference TRBV7-8 and TRBJ1-5): GAGVSQSPRYKVAKRGQDVALRCDPISGHVSLFWYQQALGQGPEFLTYFQNEAQLDKSGLPSDRFFAERPEGSVSTLKIQRTQQEDSAVYLCASSLIERGSNQPQHFGDGTRLSIL.

The J gene is TRBJ2-1, the V gene TRBV11-2; checking the TCRdb D call of TRBD2 is not possible without DNA. Germline assignment: CDR1 SGHAT and CDR2 FQNNGV. The CDR3 loop spans 16 amino acids. The CDR3 sequence is CASSISLAGGIYEQFF.

J is TRBJ2-2 and V is TRBV7-2; the D gene TCRdb calls, TRBD2, cannot be checked with no DNA. The CDR3 loop spans 15 amino acids. Germline CDR1 is SGHTA and CDR2 is FQGNSA. The CDR3 spells CASSGEGPITGELFF.

V usage is TRBV7-2 and J usage is TRBJ2-5; no DNA is available, so the TRBD2 call from TCRdb remains unchecked. CDR3 length: 18 residues. CDR1 and CDR2 from the germline V gene are SGHTA and FQGNSA. The CDR3 sequence: CASSLAVPGTVYQETQYF.

The V gene is TRBV15, the J gene TRBJ2-3. The CDR3 runs 15 residues. Germline V gene lookup returns CDR1 LNHNV and CDR2 YYDKDF (reference sequence). The CDR3: CATSRDQRNTDTQYF.

This chain links TRBV5-6 with TRBJ2-3; checking the TCRdb D call of TRBD1 is not possible without DNA. Germline-derived CDR1 and CDR2 are SGHDT and YYEEEE. The CDR3 runs 14 residues. The CDR3 loop reads CASSLGDVTDTQYF.

V and J are TRBV5-4 and TRBJ2-1; TCRdb's D gene call, TRBD1, goes unchecked for lack of DNA. Per germline, CDR1 SGHNT and CDR2 YYREEE (reference sequence). The CDR3 has 14 amino acids. The CDR3 is CASSVNLPDSEQFF.

The rearrangement uses TRBV6-1 and TRBJ1-1. Germline lookup yields CDR1 MNHNS and CDR2 SASEGT. The CDR3 has 14 residues. The chain's CDR3 is CATRYPLTESEAFF.

The gene calls are TRBV11-2 and TRBJ1-1. CDR1 and CDR2 (germline): SGHAT, FQNNGV. The CDR3 totals 15 residues. The CDR3 loop reads CASSFRRGQNTEAFF. Based on the CDR3 plus reference TRBV11-2 and TRBJ1-1, the full variable domain is EAGVAQSPRYKIIEKRQSVAFWCNPISGHATLYWYQQILGQGPKLLIQFQNNGVVDDSQLPKDRFSAERLKGVDSTLKIQPAKLEDSAVYLCASSFRRGQNTEAFFGQGTRLTVV.

The chain has TRBV6-1 and TRBJ2-5; absent DNA, TCRdb's TRBD1 call cannot be checked. The germline gives CDR1 MNHNS, CDR2 SASEGT. This CDR3 has 15 residues. Here the CDR3 reads CASTTGQGSQETQYF.

This sequence joins TRBV30 and TRBJ1-2. CDR3 length: 14 residues. CDR1 is GTSNPN, CDR2 SVGIG, per germline (reference sequence). The CDR3: CAWRGHISNYGYTF.

V is TRBV18 and J is TRBJ2-7; TCRdb indicates TRBD1, and absent DNA this call remains unverified. Germline CDR1 KGHSH, CDR2 LQKENI. This CDR3 contains 15 residues. CDR3 in amino acids: CASSPPNRPVYEQYF.

The chain employs TRBV29-1 and TRBJ1-2. CDR3 size: 14 residues. Germline assignment: CDR1 SQVTM and CDR2 ANQGSEA. The CDR3 reads CSVRSPGSNYGYTF.

V gene TRBV4-1 combines with J gene TRBJ2-1; TCRdb lists TRBD2, though no DNA is available to test this call. In germline, CDR1 is MGHRA, CDR2 YSYEKL. This CDR3 region has 18 residues. CDR3 residues: CASSQVDMGLAGANEQFF.

This sequence joins TRBV6-2 or TRBV6-3 and TRBJ2-1; the D gene TCRdb calls, TRBD1, cannot be checked with no DNA. Per germline, CDR1 MNHEY and CDR2 SVGEGT. The CDR3 sequence is 17 residues long. This chain's CDR3 is CASSYSTTGAEYNEQFF.

J is TRBJ1-2 and V is TRBV4-1; TCRdb designates TRBD1, a call that cannot be tested without DNA. The germline V gene encodes CDR1 MGHRA and CDR2 YSYEKL. CDR3 length: 13 amino acids. CDR3 sequence reads: CASSLTGGYGYTF.

The chain employs TRBV18 and TRBJ2-1. Germline loops: CDR1 KGHSH, CDR2 LQKENI. This CDR3 contains 15 residues. Here the CDR3 reads CASSPSLGSYNEQFF.

The CDR3: CAIRGTRGEQFF. The chain links TRBV10-3 to TRBJ2-1; the D gene TCRdb calls, TRBD2, cannot be checked with no DNA. Germline-derived CDR1 and CDR2 are ENHRY and SYGVKD. The CDR3 sequence is 12 residues long.

This sequence joins TRBV5-1 and TRBJ2-5; TCRdb names TRBD1, which stays unverified in the absence of DNA. The CDR3 sequence is 15 residues long. Germline assignment: CDR1 SGHRS and CDR2 YFSETQ. The CDR3: CASSLTLGRLETQYF.